The T cell receptor (beta chain) under discussion was sequenced for a study of graft-versus-host responses after intestinal transplantation. Study-level findings and limits: Allografts from individuals with graft-donor T cell macrochimerism displayed high graft-versus-host to host-versus-graft clonal ratios.

Only in-frame clones appear in the TCRdb table, and some are missing; sequencing was by immunoSEQ multiplex PCR. The table has 20,000 to 25,000 clones, around 38% seen once; the top ten hold over 1.5%. Plates contained some 200,000 CFSE-labeled responder cells and some 200,000 irradiated, violet-dye-labeled stimulator cells. Once the reaction had ended, proliferating CFSE-low CD3+CD4+ and CD3+CD8+ responders were sorted. The CDR3 is 14 residues long. CDR1 is SEHNR, CDR2 FQNEAQ, per germline (reference sequence). V shed 5 bases and J shed 0 bases, with 10 bases lying between them. The clonotype originates from a human patient who received an intestinal transplant. The sample was alloreactive CD8+ T cells from a mixed lymphocyte reaction culture, taken before intestinal transplant. Noted subset: CFSE-low proliferating T cells sorted from approximately 6-day pre-transplant mixed lymphocyte reaction (GvH or HvG direction). J is TRBJ1-2 and V is TRBV7-9; D perhaps matches TRBD1 (6 bases). CDR3 protein: CASSRTASNYGYTF. The CDR3, as DNA: TGTGCCAGCAGCAGGACAGCTTCTAACTATGGCTACACCTTC.